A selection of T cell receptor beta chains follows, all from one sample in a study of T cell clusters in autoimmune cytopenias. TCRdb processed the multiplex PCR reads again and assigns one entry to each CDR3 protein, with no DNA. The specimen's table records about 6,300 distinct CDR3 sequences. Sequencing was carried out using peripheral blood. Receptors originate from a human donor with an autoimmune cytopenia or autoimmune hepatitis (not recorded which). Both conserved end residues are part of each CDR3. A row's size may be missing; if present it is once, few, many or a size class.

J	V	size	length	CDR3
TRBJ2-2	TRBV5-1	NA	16	CASSLAVKLGAGELFF
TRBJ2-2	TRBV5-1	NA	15	CASSFFLAGGGELFF
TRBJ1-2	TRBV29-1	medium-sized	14	CSVEDPFRAGGYTF
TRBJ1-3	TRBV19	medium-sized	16	CASRPSGVFSGNTIYF
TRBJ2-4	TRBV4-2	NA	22	CASSQEIGAGGLVVGAKNIQYF
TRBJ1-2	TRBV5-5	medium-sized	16	CASSLSFRASNYGYTF
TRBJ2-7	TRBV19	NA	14	CASSLVVGQGEQYF
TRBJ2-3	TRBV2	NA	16	CASTPVGGRVTDTQYF
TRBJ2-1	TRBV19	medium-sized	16	CASSTQVGNSYNEQFF
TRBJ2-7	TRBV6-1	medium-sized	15	CASSETVGRDYEQYF
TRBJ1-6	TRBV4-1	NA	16	CASSVSSRVGNSPLHF
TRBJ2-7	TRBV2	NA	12	CASSLRVGEQYF
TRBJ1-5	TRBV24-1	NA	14	CATTNGISNQPQHF
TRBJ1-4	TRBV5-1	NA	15	CASTERWTDNEKLFF
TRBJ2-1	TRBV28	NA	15	CASTWRRGPYNEQFF
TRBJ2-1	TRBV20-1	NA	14	CSAKSWRSYNEQFF
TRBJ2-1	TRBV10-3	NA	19	CAISGRLAGRTRSYNEQFF
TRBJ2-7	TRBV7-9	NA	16	CASSDSRGQFRYEQYF
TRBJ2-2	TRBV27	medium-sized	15	CASSTRDGNTGELFF
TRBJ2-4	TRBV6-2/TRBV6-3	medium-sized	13	CASSTTGVNIQYF
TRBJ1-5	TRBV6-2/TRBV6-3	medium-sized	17	CASWGPNDRGSNQPQHF
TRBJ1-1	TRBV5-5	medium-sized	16	CASSLAPGQRNTEAFF
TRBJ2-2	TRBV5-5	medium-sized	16	CASSSTGGINTGELFF
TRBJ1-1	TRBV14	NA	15	CASSQDGASMDGAFF
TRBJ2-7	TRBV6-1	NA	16	CASSIPGTGSSYEQYF
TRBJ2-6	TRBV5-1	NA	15	CASSLANSGANVLTF
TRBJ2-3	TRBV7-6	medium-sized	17	CANPVGKGLGKADTQYF
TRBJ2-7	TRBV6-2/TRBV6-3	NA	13	CASRWDTLYEQYF
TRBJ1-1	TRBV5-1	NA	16	CASSLASSDIGTEAFF
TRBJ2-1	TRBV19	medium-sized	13	CASSMGGWNEQFF
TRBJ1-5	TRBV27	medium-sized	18	CASRTGTGGSFSNQPQHF
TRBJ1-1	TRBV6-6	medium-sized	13	CASTPGMNTEAFF